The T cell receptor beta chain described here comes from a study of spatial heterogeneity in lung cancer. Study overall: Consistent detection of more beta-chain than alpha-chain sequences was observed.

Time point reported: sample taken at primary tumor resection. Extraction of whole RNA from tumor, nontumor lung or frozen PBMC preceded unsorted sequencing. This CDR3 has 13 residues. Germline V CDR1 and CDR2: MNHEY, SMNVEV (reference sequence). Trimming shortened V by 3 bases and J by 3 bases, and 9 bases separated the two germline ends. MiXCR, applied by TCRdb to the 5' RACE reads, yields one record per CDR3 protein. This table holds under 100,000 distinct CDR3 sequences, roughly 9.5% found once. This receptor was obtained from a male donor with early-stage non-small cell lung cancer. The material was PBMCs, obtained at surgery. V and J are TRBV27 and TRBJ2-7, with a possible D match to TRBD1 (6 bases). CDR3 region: CASSLDRRYEQYF. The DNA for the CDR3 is TGTGCCAGCAGTTTGGACAGACGCTACGAGCAGTACTTC.